Sequencing of this T cell receptor beta chain was carried out in a study of cytomegalovirus exposure and HLA in healthy donors. The wider study: Earlier, 110 million or so unique TCR beta sequences were recovered from approximately 200 million T cells by an analysis. Of the donors genotyped, several hundred in all, 75% to 90% fell in the Caucasian-associated ancestry cluster.

PCR involved 60 Vbeta and 13 Jbeta primers. Some clones are missing from TCRdb's copy, which holds only in-frame ones; the method was immunoSEQ multiplex PCR. The sample lists around 100,000 clones, 82% occurring once. With respect to this clone: Its antigen is unknown.

This CDR3 has 15 residues. Germline-derived CDR1 and CDR2 are LNHDA and SQIVND (reference sequence). Trimming shortened V by 3 bases and J by 1 base, and 12 bases separated the two germline ends. Whole-study findings and limits: In a later analysis, DRB1 alleles had the most associated TCRs; HLA-C alleles the fewest. Fewer N-insertions than the approximately 680-donor mean were reportedly shown by an Asian-associated ancestry cluster in a later analysis.

The sample consisted of PBMCs. The V call is TRBV19, the J call TRBJ1-2; D perhaps matches TRBD1 (6 bases). This TCR derives from a man younger than 45 in good health and CMV-seropositive. The CDR3: CASSMRGRDNYGYTF. In nucleotides, the CDR3 is TGTGCCAGTAGTATGCGGGGGCGGGATAACTATGGCTACACCTTC.